This T cell receptor (beta chain) was sequenced during a study of lung T cells in sarcoidosis with Löfgren's syndrome. At the level of the study: Löfgren's syndrome patients were the main repertoire analysis focus.

The study's findings and limits: Shared TRAV12-1 and TRBV2 CDR3 motifs were reported across several patients. Löfgren's syndrome patients reportedly showed greatest TRAV12-1 and TRBV2 expansion versus controls. TRBV2 was the preferred pairing partner of TRAV12-1, with similar CDR3s.

This CDR3 is 21 amino acids long. V shed 3 bases and J shed 6 bases, with 34 bases lying between them. The germline V gene has CDR1 SGHKS and CDR2 YYEKEE (reference sequence). TCRdb called the reads again in MiXCR, with one record for every CDR3 protein. The sample shows 58,000 or so distinct CDR3 sequences, around 20% of them seen only once. To note about this clonotype: Its antigen is not known.

The sequencing sample was made of CD4+ T cells from PBMCs. The V call is TRBV5-5, the J call TRBJ2-1; weak D call: TRBD1 (10 bases). This TCR derives from a human donor with sarcoidosis (Löfgren's syndrome or another form), or a control subject (not recorded which). CDR3 sequence reads: CASSWTGGEAGGIVRVNEQFF. The CDR3 DNA reads as TGTGCCAGCAGCTGGACAGGGGGAGAAGCGGGAGGAATCGTTAGGGTCAATGAGCAGTTCTTC.